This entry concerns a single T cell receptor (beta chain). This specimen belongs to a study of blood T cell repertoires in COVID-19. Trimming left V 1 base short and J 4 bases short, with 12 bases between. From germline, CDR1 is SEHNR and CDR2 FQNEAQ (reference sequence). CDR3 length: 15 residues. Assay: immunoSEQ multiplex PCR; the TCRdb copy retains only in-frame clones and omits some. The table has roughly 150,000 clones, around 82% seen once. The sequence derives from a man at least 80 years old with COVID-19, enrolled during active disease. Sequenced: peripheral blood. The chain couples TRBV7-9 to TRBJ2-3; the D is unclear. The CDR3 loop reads CASSLELVRADTQYF. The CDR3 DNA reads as TGTGCCAGCAGCTTAGAATTAGTTCGGGCAGATACGCAGTATTTT.